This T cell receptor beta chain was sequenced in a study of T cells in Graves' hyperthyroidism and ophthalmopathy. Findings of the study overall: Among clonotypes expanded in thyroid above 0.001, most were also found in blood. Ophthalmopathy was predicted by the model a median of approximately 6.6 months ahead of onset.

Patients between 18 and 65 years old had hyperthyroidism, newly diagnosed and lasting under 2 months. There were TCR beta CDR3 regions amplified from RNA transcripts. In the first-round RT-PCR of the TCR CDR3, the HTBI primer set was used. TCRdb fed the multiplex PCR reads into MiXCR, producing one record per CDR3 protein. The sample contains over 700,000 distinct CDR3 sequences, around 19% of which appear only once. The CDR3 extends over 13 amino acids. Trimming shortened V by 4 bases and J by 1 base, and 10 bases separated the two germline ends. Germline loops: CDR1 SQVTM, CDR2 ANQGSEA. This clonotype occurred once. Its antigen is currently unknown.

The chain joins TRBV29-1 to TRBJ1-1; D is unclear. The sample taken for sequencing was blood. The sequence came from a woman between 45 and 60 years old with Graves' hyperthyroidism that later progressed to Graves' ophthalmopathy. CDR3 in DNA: TGCAGCGTTGCTGCGGGCAAGAACACTGAAGCTTTCTTT. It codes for CSVAAGKNTEAFF.